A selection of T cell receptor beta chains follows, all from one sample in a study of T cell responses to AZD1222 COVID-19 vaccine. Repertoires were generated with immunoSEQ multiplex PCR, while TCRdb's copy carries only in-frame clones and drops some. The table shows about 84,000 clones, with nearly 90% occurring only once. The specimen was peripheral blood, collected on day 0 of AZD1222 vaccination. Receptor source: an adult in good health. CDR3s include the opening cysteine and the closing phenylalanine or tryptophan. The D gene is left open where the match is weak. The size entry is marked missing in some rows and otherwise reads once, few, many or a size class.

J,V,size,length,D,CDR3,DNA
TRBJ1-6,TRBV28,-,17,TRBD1,CASSRGQGASYNSPLHF,TGTGCCAGCAGCCGCGGACAGGGAGCCTCCTATAATTCACCCCTCCACTTT
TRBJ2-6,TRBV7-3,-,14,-,CASSPPSGANVLTF,TGTGCCAGCAGCCCCCCCTCTGGGGCCAACGTCCTGACTTTC
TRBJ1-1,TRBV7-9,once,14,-,CASSPNRGGTEAFF,TGTGCCAGCAGCCCCAATAGGGGGGGGACTGAAGCTTTCTTT
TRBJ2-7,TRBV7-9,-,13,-,CASGTDSAYEQYF,TGTGCCAGCGGGACGGATAGTGCCTACGAGCAGTACTTC
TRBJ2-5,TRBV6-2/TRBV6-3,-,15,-,CASSPWGRDQETQYF,TGTGCCAGCAGTCCGTGGGGACGTGACCAAGAGACCCAGTACTTC
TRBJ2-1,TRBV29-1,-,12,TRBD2,CSGASGKGEQFF,TGCAGCGGGGCTAGCGGGAAGGGTGAGCAGTTCTTC
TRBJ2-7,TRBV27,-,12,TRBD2,CASRDYTYEQYF,TGTGCCAGCCGGGACTATACCTACGAGCAGTACTTC
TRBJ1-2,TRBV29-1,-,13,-,CSVENPRDGGYTF,TGCAGCGTTGAGAATCCCAGGGACGGTGGCTACACCTTC
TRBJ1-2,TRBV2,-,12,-,CASSGPNYGYTF,TGTGCCAGCAGCGGACCTAACTATGGCTACACCTTC
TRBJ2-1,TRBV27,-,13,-,CASSLPPGDEQFF,TGTGCCAGCAGTTTACCCCCGGGGGATGAGCAGTTCTTC
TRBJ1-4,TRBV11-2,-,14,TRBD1,CASSTGTGYEKLFF,TGTGCCAGCAGCACCGGGACAGGGTATGAAAAACTGTTTTTT
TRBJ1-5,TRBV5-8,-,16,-,CASSLGVAGPDQPQHF,TGTGCCAGCAGCTTGGGGGTAGCCGGGCCGGATCAGCCCCAGCATTTT
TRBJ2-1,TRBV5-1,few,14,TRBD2,CASSPGTSSFEQFF,TGCGCCAGCAGCCCCGGGACTAGCTCGTTTGAGCAGTTCTTC
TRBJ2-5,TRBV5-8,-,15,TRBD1,CASSPGTDPRETQYF,TGTGCCAGCAGCCCCGGGACAGACCCACGGGAGACCCAGTACTTC
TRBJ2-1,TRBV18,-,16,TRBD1,CASSTGGDPTYNEQFF,TGTGCCAGCTCTACAGGGGGCGACCCAACCTACAATGAGCAGTTCTTC
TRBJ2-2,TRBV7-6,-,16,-,CASSPGRQGVTGELFF,TGTGCCAGCAGCCCAGGGAGGCAGGGAGTCACCGGGGAGCTGTTTTTT
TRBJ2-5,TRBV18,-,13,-,CASSPQGSETQYF,TGTGCCAGCTCACCTCAGGGGTCAGAGACCCAGTACTTC
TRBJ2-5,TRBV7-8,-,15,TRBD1,CASSPRTGKEETQYF,TGTGCCAGCAGCCCACGGACAGGGAAGGAAGAGACCCAGTACTTC
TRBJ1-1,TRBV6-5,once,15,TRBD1,CASRTLQGAGTEAFF,TGTGCCAGCAGAACGCTACAGGGGGCAGGCACTGAAGCTTTCTTT
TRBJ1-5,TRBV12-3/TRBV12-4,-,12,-,CASSQSDQPQHF,TGTGCCAGCTCCCAGAGCGATCAGCCCCAGCATTTT
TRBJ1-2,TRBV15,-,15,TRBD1,CATSRDVTGYYGYTF,TGTGCCACCAGCAGAGATGTGACAGGGTACTATGGCTACACCTTC
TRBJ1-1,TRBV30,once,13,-,CAWSVQENTEAFF,TGTGCCTGGAGTGTGCAGGAGAACACTGAAGCTTTCTTT
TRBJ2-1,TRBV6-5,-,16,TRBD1,CASSYRGTGRDNEQFF,TGTGCCAGCAGTTACCGAGGGACAGGTAGGGACAATGAGCAGTTCTTC
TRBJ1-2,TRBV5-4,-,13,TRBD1,CASSRGDRSSYTF,TGTGCCAGCAGCCGGGGGGACAGATCCAGCTACACCTTC